Listed here are 15 T cell receptor beta chains from one sample, sequenced in a study of blood T cell repertoires in COVID-19 (dated by TCRdb to between 2020 and 2021). Receptor amplification or capture employed the immunoSEQ multiplex PCR assay. TCRdb took over this immuneACCESS table, retaining in-frame rearrangements with V and J assigned. Such tables are incomplete; in checked studies, under half of the missing clones stem from an unresolved V gene, and the remainder is unexplained. In all, the sample holds about 160,000 clones, and more than 75% of those were seen once. The ten largest clones capture 10% of the sample. Material: peripheral blood. The receptors originated from a woman aged 70-85 years with COVID-19, enrolled during active disease.

The V and J genes are TRBV6-2 or TRBV6-3 and TRBJ1-5, with 7 bases aligning to TRBD1. Trimming cost V 4 bases and J 4 bases; bases outside gene matches: 4. CDR3 length: 14 residues. Germline-derived CDR1 and CDR2 are MNHEY and SVGEGT. The DNA of the CDR3 is TGTGCCAGCAGTTCGACAGGGACGAATCAGCCCCAGCATTTT. Protein product: CASSSTGTNQPQHF.

This chain uses TRBV5-1 with TRBJ2-6; D might be TRBD1 (5 bases). V was pared by 0 bases and J by 1 base, with 11 bases between. The germline V gene has CDR1 SGHRS and CDR2 YFSETQ. This CDR3 contains 17 residues. Here the CDR3 DNA reads TGCGCCAGCAGCTTGGCCTTGACAGCTTCTGGGGCCAACGTCCTGACTTTC. It translates to CASSLALTASGANVLTF.

The chain links TRBV10-3 to TRBJ2-1, with 9 nucleotides matching TRBD1. The germline CDR1 and CDR2 sequences are ENHRY and SYGVKD. V shed 0 bases and J 7 bases; nucleotides not matched to a gene: 4. The CDR3 has 15 residues. The CDR3: CAISESGDRENEQFF. DNA for the CDR3: TGTGCCATCAGTGAGTCGGGGGACAGGGAAAATGAGCAGTTCTTC.

The chain joins TRBV19 to TRBJ1-2; TRBD1 matches 8 bases. The junction had 7 bases not matched to a gene; V was cut back by 5 bases and J by 5 bases. The CDR3 loop spans 14 amino acids. The germline gives CDR1 LNHDA, CDR2 SQIVND (reference sequence). Here the CDR3 reads CASSAGGAKYGYTF. CDR3 nucleotide sequence: TGTGCCAGTAGTGCAGGGGGCGCCAAGTATGGCTACACCTTC.

V usage is TRBV5-4 and J usage is TRBJ2-7; TRBD1 is a possible D gene (6 bases). CDR1 and CDR2 from the germline V gene are SGHNT and YYREEE (reference sequence). V lost 0 bases to trimming and J lost 2 bases, with 6 bases between them. This CDR3 has 13 amino acids. This chain's CDR3 is CASSLGGPYEQYF. The CDR3 bases are TGTGCCAGCAGCTTGGGGGGGCCCTACGAGCAGTACTTC.

The rearrangement uses TRBV3-1 (or the pseudogene TRBV3-2) and TRBJ1-2; D unresolved. Trimming stripped 1 base from V and 4 bases from J, with 13 bases between. CDR3 length: 15 residues. Germline V gives CDR1 LGHDT, CDR2 YNNKEL (reference sequence). This CDR3 is CASSQGGSLSYGYTF. The CDR3 region has the DNA TGTGCCAGCAGCCAAGGAGGGTCTTTGAGCTATGGCTACACCTTC.

J is TRBJ1-5 and V is TRBV7-6; D is ambiguous. CDR1 and CDR2 from the germline V gene are SGHVS and FNYEAQ. V dropped 3 bases and J dropped 3 bases, with 9 bases sitting between them. The CDR3 is 14 residues long. Written as DNA, the CDR3 is TGTGCCAGCAGCTTCTGGCGGTCCAATCAGCCCCAGCATTTT. Protein: CASSFWRSNQPQHF.

The rearrangement links TRBV6-5 to TRBJ2-7; possibly TRBD2 for D (6 bases). Trimming removed 8 bases at V and 1 base at J, with 12 bases between. Germline CDR1 is MNHEY and CDR2 is SVGAGI. CDR3 size: 13 residues. The CDR3 loop reads CASRGIVSYEQYF. The CDR3 DNA reads TGTGCCAGCCGGGGGATAGTATCCTACGAGCAGTACTTC.

The rearrangement links TRBV6-4 to TRBJ2-5; D gene unclear. CDR3 length: 10 residues. Germline lookup yields CDR1 MRHNA and CDR2 SNTAGT. The ends were cut back, 6 bases at V and 5 bases at J, with 4 bases in the middle. CDR3 residues: CASSLETQYF. The CDR3, as DNA: TGTGCCAGCAGCCTGGAGACCCAGTACTTC.

Here the CDR3 DNA reads TGTGCCAGCAGTGTACCCAAGGCTAGTGGCTACACCTTC. Translated, it gives CASSVPKASGYTF. This chain joins TRBV28 and TRBJ1-2; no firm D call. Trimming took off 5 bases at V and 7 bases at J, with 14 bases between the two ends. Germline V gene lookup returns CDR1 MDHEN and CDR2 SYDVKM. This CDR3 has 13 amino acids.

This rearrangement joins TRBV18 to TRBJ2-1; 8 bases align to TRBD2. Trimming took 3 bases from V and 2 from J; bases not matched to a gene: 3. The germline V gene has CDR1 KGHSH and CDR2 LQKENI. The CDR3 spans 15 residues. CDR3 bases: TGTGCCAGCTCACCGGAACTAGCGGCCTACAATGAGCAGTTCTTC. Translating gives CASSPELAAYNEQFF.

The DNA for the CDR3 is TGTGCCAGCAGTGATAGGATGAACAGCCTGAACACTGAAGCTTTCTTT. Its translation: CASSDRMNSLNTEAFF. V is TRBV2 and J is TRBJ1-1; no clear D gene. Germline V gene lookup returns CDR1 SNHLY and CDR2 FYNNEI. Trimming stripped 3 bases from V and 0 bases from J, with 14 bases between. This CDR3 spans 16 amino acids.

The V gene is TRBV6-6, the J gene TRBJ1-5; D perhaps matches TRBD1 (5 bases). CDR1 and CDR2 from the germline V gene are MNHNY and SVGAGI (reference sequence). The CDR3 covers 14 residues. The germline V and J ends were trimmed by 7 bases and 7 bases, with 17 bases remaining between them. The chain's CDR3 is CASTPLQGSQPQHF. The DNA of the CDR3 is TGTGCCAGCACTCCTTTGCAGGGTAGCCAGCCCCAGCATTTT.

The chain recombines TRBV9 with TRBJ2-3, with 7 positions matching TRBD1. V gave up 4 bases and J gave up 0 bases; unmatched junction bases: 8. Germline-derived CDR1 and CDR2 are SGDLS and YYNGEE. This CDR3 has 16 amino acids. Here the CDR3 DNA reads TGTGCCAGCAGCCTAAGAACAGGGGAGAGCACAGATACGCAGTATTTT. It translates to CASSLRTGESTDTQYF.

This clone was observed at least ten times. The V call is TRBV5-1, the J call TRBJ1-1, with 8 bases identical to TRBD1. V lost 2 bases to trimming and J lost 4 bases; unmatched junction nucleotides: 13. The CDR3 has 17 amino acids. Germline V gene sequence: CDR1 SGHRS, CDR2 YFSETQ. CDR3 in amino acids: CASSLLGAQGAGTEAFF. The CDR3 DNA sequence: TGCGCCAGCAGCTTACTTGGCGCCCAGGGGGCGGGCACTGAAGCTTTCTTT.